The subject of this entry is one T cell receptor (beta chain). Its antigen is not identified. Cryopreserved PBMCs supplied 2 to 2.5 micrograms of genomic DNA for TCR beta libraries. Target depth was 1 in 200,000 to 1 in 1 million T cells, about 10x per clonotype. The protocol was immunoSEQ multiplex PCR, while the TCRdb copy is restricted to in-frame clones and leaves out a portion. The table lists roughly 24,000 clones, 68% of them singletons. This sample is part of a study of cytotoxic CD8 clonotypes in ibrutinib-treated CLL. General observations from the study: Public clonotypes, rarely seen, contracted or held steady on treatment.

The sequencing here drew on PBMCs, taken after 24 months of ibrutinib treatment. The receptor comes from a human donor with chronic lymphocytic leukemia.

In nucleotides, the CDR3 is TGTGCCAGCACCCCCGGGCCTGGAGCTAATGAAAAACTGTTTTTT. Translation gives CASTPGPGANEKLFF. The chain employs TRBV5-4 and TRBJ1-4; D remains ambiguous. Trimming pared 6 bases from V and 3 bases from J, leaving 15 bases between. Germline values: CDR1 SGHNT, CDR2 YYREEE (reference sequence). The CDR3 has 15 residues.